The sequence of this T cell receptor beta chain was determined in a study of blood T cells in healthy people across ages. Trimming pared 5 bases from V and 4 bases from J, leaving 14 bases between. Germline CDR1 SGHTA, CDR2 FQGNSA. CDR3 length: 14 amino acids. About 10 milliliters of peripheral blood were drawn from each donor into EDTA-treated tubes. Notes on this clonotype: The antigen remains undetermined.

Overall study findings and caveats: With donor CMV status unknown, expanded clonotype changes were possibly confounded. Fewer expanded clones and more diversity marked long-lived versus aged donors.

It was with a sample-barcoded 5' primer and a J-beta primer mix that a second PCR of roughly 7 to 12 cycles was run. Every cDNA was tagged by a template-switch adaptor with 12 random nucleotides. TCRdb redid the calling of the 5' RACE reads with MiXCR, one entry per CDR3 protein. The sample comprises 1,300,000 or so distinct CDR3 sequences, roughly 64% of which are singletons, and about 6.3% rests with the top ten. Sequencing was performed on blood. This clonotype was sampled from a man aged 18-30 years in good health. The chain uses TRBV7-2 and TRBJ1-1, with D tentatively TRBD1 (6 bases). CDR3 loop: CASSLWDTLTEAFF. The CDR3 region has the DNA TGTGCCAGCAGCCTTTGGGACACTCTCACTGAAGCTTTCTTT.